This T cell receptor beta chain was recorded in a study of blood T cells in healthy people across ages. Looking at the study overall: The template switching approach captured approximately one barcoded beta molecule for every two T cells. Study-wide points: Donors of long life had a larger count of naive CD4+ cells and greater diversity than aged donors. With age, beta diversity per million T cells declined roughly linearly, significantly by 40 to 50.

This clonotype was counted at least ten times. Its antigen remains unknown. PCR was performed a second time for roughly 7 to 12 cycles using a sample-barcoded 5' primer and a J-beta primer mix. TCRdb processed the 5' RACE reads anew with MiXCR; each CDR3 protein has one entry. The repertoire consists of 650,000 to 700,000 distinct CDR3 sequences, with roughly 32% occurring once and the leading ten covering 15%. V was cut by 4 bases and J by 1 base, with 7 bases left in between. Germline V CDR1 and CDR2: LNHDA, SQIVND (reference sequence). The CDR3 extends over 13 amino acids. PBMCs numbering at least 6.5 million were isolated per sample.

The source is a woman of 80 years or more in good health. The sequenced sample was blood. V gene TRBV19 combines with J gene TRBJ1-1, with a tentative D call TRBD1 (5 bases). CDR3 DNA sequence: TGTGCCAGTAGTACGGGGACGAACACTGAAGCTTTCTTT. Amino acids: CASSTGTNTEAFF. The full variable domain, with the rest looked up from reference TRBV19 and TRBJ1-1, is DGGITQSPKYLFRKEGQNVTLSCEQNLNHDAMYWYRQDPGQGLRLIYYSQIVNDFQKGDIAEGYSVSREKKESFPLTVTSAQKNPTAFYLCASSTGTNTEAFFGQGTRLTVV.